This T cell receptor beta chain was profiled in a study of blood T cell repertoires in COVID-19. Study-level information: Both acute and convalescent COVID-19 samples were obtained from the United States, Italy and Spain.

Per the germline V gene, CDR1 is MNHNY and CDR2 is SVGAGI (reference sequence). The CDR3 is 14 residues long. V gave up 5 bases and J gave up 2 bases, with 13 bases separating them. Libraries were prepared by immunoSEQ multiplex PCR; TCRdb keeps only in-frame clonotypes and omits some of them. This table holds roughly 350,000 clones, around 85% found once. The sequencing sample was made of peripheral blood. V gene TRBV6-6 combines with J gene TRBJ2-7; tentative D call: TRBD1 (6 bases). The TCR comes from a woman between 18 and 29 years old with acute or convalescent COVID-19. CDR3 bases: TGTGCCAGCAGTACAGGGATGGGGACCTACGAGCAGTACTTC. It translates to CASSTGMGTYEQYF.